Judged by abundance, the clone carrying this TCR beta chain is medium-sized. This CDR3 has 15 amino acids. In germline, CDR1 is WSHSY, CDR2 SAAADI. Germline trimming cut 3 bases from V and 4 bases from J; bases unmatched to any gene: 8. Unique molecular identifiers tagged the TCRbeta library. TCRdb passed the PCR reads through MiXCR, listing each CDR3 protein once. The sample has approximately 7,100 distinct CDR3 sequences, roughly 17% seen once; the top ten hold roughly 14%. The entry originates in a study of T-cell reconstitution after alpha-beta-depleted transplantation in children. Specimen: PBMCs, collected before TCRalphabeta/CD19-depleted stem cell transplant. The genes are TRBV10-2 and TRBJ2-7; 8 bases line up with TRBD1. The clonotype comes from a boy aged 2 to 10 with acute lymphoblastic leukemia, due to receive a stem cell transplant. CDR3 coding DNA: TGCGCCAGCAGTGAAAGTAGGACAGGGAGTTACGAGCAGTACTTC. This codes for CASSESRTGSYEQYF.